The entry that follows covers one T cell receptor beta chain sequence. Sequenced by immunoSEQ multiplex PCR; TCRdb stores in-frame clones only, minus some. The repertoire holds millions of clones, about 95% seen once, with about 1.1% in the top ten. The naive CD8 fraction comprised CD45RO-negative cells positively selected for CCR7 and excluded terminally differentiated effector memory CD45RA+ cells. This record belongs to a study of shared clonotypes between healthy human individuals. V was clipped by 0 bases and J by 2 bases; unmatched bases: 19. The CDR3 sequence is 20 residues long. The sequence was collected from a man aged 18 to 29 in good health. V and J are TRBV5-3 and TRBJ2-5; TRBD2 matches at 7 bases. TRBV5-3 is an ORF for which the function is uncertain. Material: naive CD8+ T cells sorted from blood. This chain's CDR3 is CARSLGGWKLARGSQETQYF. The CDR3 bases are TGTGCCAGAAGCTTGGGGGGTTGGAAACTAGCGCGTGGATCGCAAGAGACCCAGTACTTC.